This entry lists 27 T cell receptor beta chains sequenced from one sample in a study of shared clonotypes between healthy human individuals. The table came from immunoSEQ multiplex PCR; TCRdb's copy has only in-frame clones and leaves some out. The sample includes around 2.1 million clones, under 97% of them seen just once. Specimen: naive CD4+ T cells sorted from blood. The subset: CD45RA+ positively selected. All receptors derive from a man between 18 and 29 years old in good health.

The gene calls are TRBV5-1 and TRBJ2-3; 8 nucleotides match TRBD1. V shed 8 bases and J 3 bases; nucleotides not matched to a gene: 14. This CDR3 region has 16 residues. Germline CDR1 SGHRS, CDR2 YFSETQ. The CDR3 protein is CASGAGPGGSTDTQYF. CDR3 nucleotides: TGCGCCAGTGGGGCCGGACCAGGGGGCTCGACAGATACGCAGTATTTT.

The rearrangement joins TRBV30 to TRBJ1-4, with unresolved D. CDR3 size: 12 residues. V shed 1 base and J shed 8 bases, with 8 bases lying between them. Germline V CDR1 and CDR2: GTSNPN, SVGIG (reference sequence). As DNA, the CDR3 is TGTGCCTGGAGTGACCTTGGGGAAAAACTGTTTTTT. Protein sequence: CAWSDLGEKLFF.

The rearrangement joins TRBV10-1 to TRBJ2-1; TRBD2 aligns across 13 bases. The germline V gene encodes CDR1 WNHNN and CDR2 SYGVQD (reference sequence). The CDR3 loop spans 17 amino acids. Unmatched junction bases numbered 1, after V lost 0 bases and J lost 2 bases. In DNA, the CDR3 is TGCGCCAGCAGTGAGTCTACTAGCGGGGGGGCCTACAATGAGCAGTTCTTC. Its translation: CASSESTSGGAYNEQFF.

The J gene is TRBJ1-1, the V gene TRBV2; D is undetermined. This CDR3 spans 13 amino acids. With 2 bases removed from V and 1 base from J, the gap between germline ends came to 5 bases. The germline gives CDR1 SNHLY, CDR2 FYNNEI. In DNA form, the CDR3 reads TGTGCCAGCAGTGAAATAAGGAACACTGAAGCTTTCTTT. Translated, it gives CASSEIRNTEAFF.

As to this clone: A junction boundary mismatches the germline segment, possibly from a read error. This chain joins TRBV7-2 and TRBJ2-1; the D is unclear. The length of the CDR3 is 14 residues. CDR1 SGHTA and CDR2 FQGNSA come from the germline V gene. Here the CDR3 DNA reads TGTGCCAGCAGCTCCTCGACCACCTACTATGAGCAGTTCTTC. This gives the protein CASSSSTTYYEQFF.

This sequence joins TRBV30 and TRBJ1-2; D unclear. The ends were cut back, 3 bases at V and 3 bases at J, with 11 bases in the middle. The CDR3 is 13 residues long. Germline assignment: CDR1 GTSNPN and CDR2 SVGIG (reference sequence). The CDR3 protein is CAWRAPRYYGYTF. The DNA for the CDR3 is TGTGCCTGGAGGGCCCCCAGATACTATGGCTACACCTTC.

This clone has only one observation. The chain recombines TRBV6-1 with TRBJ2-7; 11 positions agree with TRBD1. In germline, CDR1 is MNHNS, CDR2 SASEGT. This CDR3 has 14 amino acids. Germline trimming cut 6 bases from V and 5 bases from J; bases unmatched to any gene: 6. CDR3 nucleotide sequence: TGTGCCAGCAGCCGCGGGACAGGGGGTGACGAGCAGTACTTC. This translates into CASSRGTGGDEQYF.

DNA for the CDR3: TGTGCCAGCAGTTTATCGGGAGGTAAACAGCCCCAGCATTTT. It translates to CASSLSGGKQPQHF. This rearrangement joins TRBV27 to TRBJ1-5; D is uncertain. Germline assignment: CDR1 MNHEY and CDR2 SMNVEV (reference sequence). Trimming cost V 0 bases and J 7 bases, with 10 bases left between them. The CDR3 is made up of 14 amino acids.

The chain combines TRBV19 with TRBJ2-5; D gene uncertain. V was shortened by 3 bases and J by 5 bases, with 16 bases between the two germline ends. Germline V gene data show CDR1 as LNHDA and CDR2 as SQIVND (reference sequence). The CDR3 consists of 15 residues. CDR3 nucleotides: TGTGCCAGTAGTATTTCGTCCTCAATCGGGGAGACCCAGTACTTC. Its protein product is CASSISSSIGETQYF.

A word on this clone: This specimen includes other DNA sequences encoding the same CDR3. The chain has TRBV28 and TRBJ2-7; D is perhaps TRBD2 (6 bases). Trimming cost V 3 bases and J 3 bases, with 9 bases left between them. Germline V gene sequence: CDR1 MDHEN, CDR2 SYDVKM. This CDR3 is built from 13 residues. CDR3 amino acids: CASSLEGSYEQYF. CDR3 in DNA: TGTGCCAGCAGTTTGGAGGGCAGCTACGAGCAGTACTTC.

This clone was recorded only once. V is TRBV11-2 and J is TRBJ2-1, with 7 nucleotides matching TRBD2. Germline trimming cut 6 bases from V and 9 bases from J; bases unmatched to any gene: 14. The germline V gene encodes CDR1 SGHAT and CDR2 FQNNGV. The CDR3 extends over 15 amino acids. The CDR3 DNA follows: TGTGCCAGCAGTCCCTCTAGCGGACTAACAACTGAGCAGTTCTTC. Translated, it gives CASSPSSGLTTEQFF.

The genes are TRBV6-5 and TRBJ2-7; D may match TRBD1 or TRBD2 (6 bases each). The V gene lost 2 bases and the J gene lost 3 bases, with 14 bases spanning the gap. From germline, CDR1 is MNHEY and CDR2 SVGAGI. The CDR3 sequence is 15 residues long. CDR3 in amino acids: CASSYGGQVFYEQYF. For the CDR3, the DNA is TGTGCCAGCAGTTACGGGGGGCAAGTGTTCTACGAGCAGTACTTC.

The V gene is TRBV27, the J gene TRBJ1-5; TRBD1 might be the D (6 bases). Germline V gene sequence: CDR1 MNHEY, CDR2 SMNVEV (reference sequence). The CDR3 is 13 residues long. Between the trimmed V and J ends, which lost 3 bases and 5 bases, there was a span of 8 bases. As DNA, the CDR3 is TGTGCCAGCAGTTTCTCAGGGGATCAGCCCCAGCATTTT. Translated: CASSFSGDQPQHF.

The genes are TRBV6-5 and TRBJ2-2; 7 bases line up with TRBD2. The V segment lost 6 bases and the J segment 2 bases; nucleotides outside the gene matches: 6. The germline V gene encodes CDR1 MNHEY and CDR2 SVGAGI. The CDR3 covers 15 residues. This CDR3 is CASSRSGVNTGELFF. As DNA, the CDR3 is TGTGCCAGCAGCCGCAGCGGGGTCAACACCGGGGAGCTGTTTTTT.

The table lists this clone with a count of one. CDR3 bases: TGTGCCAGCAGCGCGGACCTCACCAAGCAGTTCTTC. Protein sequence: CASSADLTKQFF. The chain links TRBV7-3 to TRBJ2-1; D uncertain. In germline, CDR1 is SGHTA, CDR2 FQGTGA. Trimming removed 5 bases at V and 11 bases at J, with 13 bases between. The CDR3 has 12 residues.

V is TRBV13 and J is TRBJ2-3; D is ambiguous. V lost 7 bases and J lost 2, with 16 bases in between. CDR1 and CDR2 from the germline V gene are PRHDT and FYEKMQ (reference sequence). CDR3 length: 15 residues. The CDR3 DNA is TGTGCCAGCACACGGTGGGTTGGGCACACAGATACGCAGTATTTT. Residues: CASTRWVGHTDTQYF.

This rearrangement joins TRBV6-5 to TRBJ2-5; D uncertain. Germline V lookup: CDR1 MNHEY, CDR2 SVGAGI. Between the trimmed V and J ends, which lost 6 bases and 8 bases, there was a span of 10 bases. CDR3 length equals 11 residues. CDR3 amino acids: CASSQRNTQYF. The CDR3 DNA reads as TGTGCCAGCAGCCAGCGAAATACCCAGTACTTC.

The gene calls are TRBV4-1 and TRBJ1-2; D ambiguous. V dropped 0 bases and J dropped 4 bases, with 15 bases sitting between them. Looked up from germline, CDR1 is MGHRA and CDR2 is YSYEKL. The CDR3 has 16 amino acids. CDR3 in amino acids: CASSQDDNAHTYGYTF. The CDR3 DNA reads as TGCGCCAGCAGCCAAGATGATAACGCCCACACCTATGGCTACACCTTC.

V is TRBV5-1 and J is TRBJ2-5; possible D gene TRBD1, 6 bases. Per germline, CDR1 SGHRS and CDR2 YFSETQ. CDR3 size: 13 residues. V was cut by 2 bases and J by 4 bases, with 9 bases left in between. The CDR3 DNA sequence: TGCGCCAGCAGCTTCTTACAGGGAGAGACCCAGTACTTC. This codes for CASSFLQGETQYF.

The chain uses TRBV6-1 and TRBJ2-6; either TRBD1 or TRBD2 may supply D (5 bases each). Germline CDR1 reads MNHNS; CDR2 reads SASEGT. V lost 6 bases to trimming and J lost 0 bases, with 9 bases between them. The CDR3 is 15 amino acids. The CDR3 loop reads CASSRDVSGANVLTF. CDR3 coding DNA: TGTGCCAGCAGCCGGGACGTCTCTGGGGCCAACGTCCTGACTTTC.

The chain is built from TRBV25-1 and TRBJ2-7; no clear D gene. The CDR3 consists of 16 residues. Germline assignment: CDR1 MGHDK and CDR2 SYGVNS. V lost 1 base and J lost 0, with 13 bases in between. The CDR3 region is CASSESVTADSYEQYF. DNA of the CDR3: TGTGCCAGCAGTGAATCTGTGACGGCCGACTCCTACGAGCAGTACTTC.

This chain joins TRBV4-1 and TRBJ1-2, with 8 bases aligning to TRBD1. The CDR3 is 15 residues long. The junction had 6 bases not matched to a gene; V was cut back by 1 base and J by 5 bases. The germline V gene has CDR1 MGHRA and CDR2 YSYEKL. In nucleotides, the CDR3 is TGCGCCAGCAGCCAAGGGGGACAGGCGTCATATGGCTACACCTTC. The encoded protein is CASSQGGQASYGYTF.

The chain carries TRBV7-9 and TRBJ1-2, with D unclear. The V gene's germline CDR1 is SEHNR and CDR2 FQNEAQ (reference sequence). This CDR3 contains 14 residues. Trimming cost V 5 bases and J 4 bases, with 14 bases left between them. CDR3 sequence: CASSPKASGYGYTF. CDR3 bases: TGTGCCAGCAGCCCCAAGGCCTCTGGCTATGGCTACACCTTC.

CDR3 bases: TGTGCCAGTAGTCCGCCGGGAAGGGTGTCGGGCACTGAAGCTTTCTTT. It is translated as CASSPPGRVSGTEAFF. V usage is TRBV19 and J usage is TRBJ1-1; no definite D call. Deletions cut 5 bases from V and 4 bases from J, with 20 bases between. The germline V gene has CDR1 LNHDA and CDR2 SQIVND (reference sequence). The CDR3 totals 16 residues.

The chain has TRBV6-1 and TRBJ2-3; TRBD2 matches 10 bases. CDR1 is MNHNS, CDR2 SASEGT, per germline. The CDR3 is made up of 16 amino acids. J lost 7 bases, V lost 8 bases, and 15 bases had no gene match. The CDR3 region has the DNA TGTGCCAGCGGTGCGCGCTCTAGCGGGGGAGGGCATACGCAGTATTTT. It translates to CASGARSSGGGHTQYF.

The count of this clone is one. This chain links TRBV5-1 with TRBJ1-1, with D maybe TRBD1 (5 bases). CDR1 and CDR2 from the germline V gene are SGHRS and YFSETQ. This CDR3 has 13 amino acids. Trimming pared 2 bases from V and 10 bases from J, leaving 15 bases between. The CDR3 DNA follows: TGCGCCAGCAGCTTAGGTTCGGGGCAGGGAGCTTTCTTT. It yields the protein CASSLGSGQGAFF. Complete variable domain (other parts from reference TRBV5-1 and TRBJ1-1): KAGVTQTPRYLIKTRGQQVTLSCSPISGHRSVSWYQQTPGQGLQFLFEYFSETQRNKGNFPGRFSGRQFSNSRSEMNVSTLELGDSALYLCASSLGSGQGAFFGQGTRLTVV.

This clone has just one count. This chain uses TRBV6-6 with TRBJ1-5; tentatively, D is TRBD1 (6 bases). Trimming shortened V by 4 bases and J by 4 bases, and 11 bases separated the two germline ends. The CDR3 runs 14 residues. Germline V gene sequence: CDR1 MNHNY, CDR2 SVGAGI (reference sequence). CDR3 in DNA: TGTGCCAGCAGTTCGAGGGGGGAGAATCAGCCCCAGCATTTT. Amino acid sequence: CASSSRGENQPQHF.